What follows is one T cell receptor (beta chain) and its context. What antigen it recognizes has not been identified. One base away there is no much larger clone; base qualities are not given. The germline ends are 22 bases apart after V is trimmed by 5 bases and J by 3 bases. Per the germline V gene, KGHDR is the CDR1 and SFDVKD is the CDR2. Reading from cysteine to phenylalanine, the CDR3 counts 18 amino acids. Here the CDR3 DNA is all that survives: 54 bases in frame from base 1. The entry originates in a study of blood T cell repertoires in COVID-19 (TCRdb year 2020). For context, the study as a whole: Samples from collaborators originated in the United States, Italy and Spain and spanned both the acute and convalescent phases of COVID-19. The prospective study material was composed of cDNA or gDNA derived from T cells, B-cell-depleted T cells, or PBMCs. Subjects who had been exposed to COVID-19, were actively infected with it, or had recovered from it provided the deeply sampled blood TCRbeta repertoires that made up the dataset. A freely available public database, intended as a resource for researchers studying the immune response to SARS-CoV-2, is where the repertoires were released. Samples came from the ongoing ImmuneRACE study (first 160 participants) plus 1,254 subjects from 6 global collaborators. Nearly every sample came with metadata listing a de-identified subject ID, COVID-19 status, age in years and sex. Where available, HLA class I and class II types were obtained from metadata supplied by the sample provider rather than from assay-based typing. General study outcomes and caveats: How much clinical and demographic metadata was included differed by source and by participant, and the metadata was provided uncurated.

The collaborating institutions used their own protocols to collect whole blood in K2EDTA tubes. For TCRbeta analysis, collaborator samples were shipped as frozen whole blood, as isolated PBMCs, or as DNA extracted from either sample type. The immunoSEQ Assay, a bias-controlled multiplex PCR, was used to amplify TCRbeta CDR3 regions from genomic DNA. The source study handled its data this way. The number of nucleated cells in each sample was estimated from the amplification of reference gene primers within the assay. Sequence reads were collapsed and filtered to measure the absolute abundance of every unique TCRbeta CDR3 rearrangement. For each sample, productive Simpson clonality was calculated by taking the square root of Simpson's diversity index across productive rearrangements. Not all clones reach the TCRdb copy of this immuneACCESS table, which keeps in-frame sequences only. Checked studies attribute under half of the gap to unresolved V genes and leave the rest unexplained. The V and J calls and clone size come from that table; D and trimming were worked out from the DNA. The sample yields nearly 60,000 clones; roughly 90% were counted once. The ten largest clonotypes hold less than 15% of the sample.

This clonotype was obtained from a man aged 55 to 70 with active COVID-19. The chain is assembled from TRBV24-1 and TRBJ1-3, with the D gene not confidently named. The sequenced material came from peripheral blood. For the CDR3, the sequence is CATSVALGRVVYGNTIYF. The DNA is TGTGCCACCAGTGTTGCTTTGGGGAGGGTGGTCTATGGAAACACCATATATTTT.